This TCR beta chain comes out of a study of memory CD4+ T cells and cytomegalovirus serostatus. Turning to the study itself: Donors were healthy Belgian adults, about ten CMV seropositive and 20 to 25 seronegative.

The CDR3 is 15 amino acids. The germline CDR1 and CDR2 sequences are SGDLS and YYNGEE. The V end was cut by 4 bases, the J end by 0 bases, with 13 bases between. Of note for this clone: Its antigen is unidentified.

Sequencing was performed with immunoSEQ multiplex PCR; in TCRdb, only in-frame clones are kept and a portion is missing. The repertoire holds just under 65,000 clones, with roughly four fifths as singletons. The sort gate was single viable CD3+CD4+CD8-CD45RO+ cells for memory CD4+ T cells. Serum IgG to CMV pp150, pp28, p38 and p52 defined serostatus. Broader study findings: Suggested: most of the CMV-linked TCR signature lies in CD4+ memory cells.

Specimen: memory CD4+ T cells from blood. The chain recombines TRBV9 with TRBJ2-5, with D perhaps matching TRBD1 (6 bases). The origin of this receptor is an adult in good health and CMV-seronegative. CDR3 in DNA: TGTGCCAGCAGCCCATTCGAGGGGGACCAAGAGACCCAGTACTTC. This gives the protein CASSPFEGDQETQYF.